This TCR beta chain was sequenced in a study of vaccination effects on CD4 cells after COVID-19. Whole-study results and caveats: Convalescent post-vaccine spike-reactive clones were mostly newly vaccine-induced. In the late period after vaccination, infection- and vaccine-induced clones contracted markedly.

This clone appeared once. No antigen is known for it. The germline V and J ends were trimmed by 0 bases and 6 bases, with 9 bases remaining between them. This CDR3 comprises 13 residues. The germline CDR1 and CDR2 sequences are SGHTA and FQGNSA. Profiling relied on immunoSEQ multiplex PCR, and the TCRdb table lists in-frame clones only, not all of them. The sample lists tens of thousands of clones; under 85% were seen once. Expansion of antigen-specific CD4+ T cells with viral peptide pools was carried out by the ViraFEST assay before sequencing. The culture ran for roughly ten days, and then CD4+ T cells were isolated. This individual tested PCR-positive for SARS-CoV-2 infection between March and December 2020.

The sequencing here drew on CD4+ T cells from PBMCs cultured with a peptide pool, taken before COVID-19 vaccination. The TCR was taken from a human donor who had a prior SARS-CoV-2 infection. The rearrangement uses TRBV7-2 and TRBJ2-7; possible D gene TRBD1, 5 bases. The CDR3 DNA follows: TGTGCCAGCAGCTTAGCGGCAGGGCCCGAGCAGTACTTC. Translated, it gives CASSLAAGPEQYF.